This T cell receptor beta chain was found in a study of blood T cells in healthy people across ages. V lost 11 bases and J lost 6; bases outside the gene matches: 13. The germline V gene encodes CDR1 SEHNR and CDR2 FQNEAQ (reference sequence). There are 15 residues in the CDR3. A remark on this clonotype: Antigen: not known.

With a J-beta primer mix and a sample-barcoded 5' primer, a second PCR ran 7 to 11 cycles. TCRdb used MiXCR to reprocess the 5' RACE reads, holding one entry per CDR3 protein. Of 1.5 million to 2 million distinct CDR3 sequences in the sample, about 30% were seen once. Study findings and constraints: Researchers said unsorted PBMCs prevented a conclusive naive versus antigen-experienced comparison. The authors considered diversity estimates from one million T cells to be underestimates. Age showed a roughly linear inverse relationship with TCR beta diversity per million T cells.

Every sample had a minimum of 6.5 million PBMCs isolated. The clonotype originates from a woman aged 25 to 45 in good health. This rearrangement joins TRBV7-9 to TRBJ2-1, with 10 bases matching TRBD2. The sample was blood. The CDR3 spells CAGHRLLAGVNEQFF. CDR3 in DNA: TGTGCCGGCCATCGCCTCCTAGCGGGAGTCAATGAGCAGTTCTTC.